The 9 T cell receptor beta chains below were found in one sample sequenced in a study of T cells after yellow fever vaccination. TCRdb re-called the 5' RACE reads with MiXCR, one entry per CDR3 protein. This sample yields 200,000 or so distinct CDR3 sequences, of which around 6.7% are seen a single time; 0.8% to 1.2% belongs to the top ten. Sequenced material: CD4+ T cells sorted from PBMCs, taken on the day of the yellow fever booster vaccination. The receptors derive from a man younger than 45 who received the YFV17D yellow fever vaccine.

This clonotype was observed at least ten times. The gene calls are TRBV29-1 and TRBJ2-1; 14 bases agree with TRBD2. With 7 bases clipped from V and 6 bases from J, the junction kept 2 bases outside the gene matches. Germline V gene lookup returns CDR1 SQVTM and CDR2 ANQGSEA. The CDR3 extends over 13 amino acids. CDR3 in amino acids: CSGLAGGPNEQFF. In DNA, the CDR3 is TGCAGCGGACTAGCGGGAGGGCCCAATGAGCAGTTCTTC.

The chain is built from TRBV4-3 and TRBJ2-5, with TRBD2 as a possible D gene (5 bases). Per germline, CDR1 LGHNA and CDR2 YSLEER. The CDR3 extends over 15 amino acids. The V gene lost 0 bases and the J gene lost 7 bases, with 15 bases spanning the gap. The CDR3 reads CASSQDRGVRGTQYF. Written as DNA, the CDR3 is TGCGCCAGCAGCCAAGATCGGGGAGTTCGGGGGACCCAGTACTTC.

The rearrangement joins TRBV24-1 to TRBJ2-3; weak D call: TRBD2 (6 bases). The CDR3 sequence is 14 residues long. Between the trimmed V and J ends, which lost 3 bases and 5 bases, there was a span of 11 bases. CDR1 KGHDR and CDR2 SFDVKD come from the germline V gene. The CDR3 sequence is CATSDGGTLDTQYF. Here the CDR3 DNA reads TGTGCCACCAGTGATGGCGGGACCTTAGATACGCAGTATTTT.

This chain links TRBV3-1 with TRBJ1-1; D is uncertain. V lost 1 base and J lost 2, with 8 bases in between. This CDR3 is built from 14 residues. Germline V gene lookup returns CDR1 LGHDT and CDR2 YNNKEL (reference sequence). The CDR3 loop reads CASSQAEGNTEAFF. The CDR3 bases are TGTGCCAGCAGCCAAGCAGAGGGAAACACTGAAGCTTTCTTT.

J is TRBJ2-5 and V is TRBV18, with 7 nucleotides matching TRBD1. V shed 4 bases and J 5 bases; nucleotides not matched to a gene: 7. The CDR3 runs to 14 residues. Germline CDR1 KGHSH, CDR2 LQKENI. Here the CDR3 reads CASSRQGDGETQYF. The CDR3 bases are TGTGCCAGCTCACGACAGGGAGATGGGGAGACCCAGTACTTC.

J is TRBJ2-7 and V is TRBV7-9; D may be TRBD1 (5 bases). The CDR3 totals 12 residues. CDR1 and CDR2 from the germline V gene are SEHNR and FQNEAQ (reference sequence). Deletions cut 5 bases from V and 7 bases from J, with 12 bases between. CDR3 bases: TGTGCCAGCAGCCGAGGAAGGGGAGAGCAGTACTTC. Residues: CASSRGRGEQYF.

About this clonotype itself: Since a much larger clone is just one base distant, this may be a read error. V usage is TRBV5-6 and J usage is TRBJ1-5; no definite D call. Germline V gene lookup returns CDR1 SGHDT and CDR2 YYEEEE. This CDR3 has 14 amino acids. Trimming stripped 2 bases from V and 10 bases from J, with 16 bases between. The CDR3 loop is CASSFGVEPVPQHF. CDR3 nucleotide sequence: TGTGCCAGCAGCTTTGGGGTTGAGCCAGTCCCCCAGCATTTT.

The sample holds many counts of this clonotype. The chain employs TRBV18 and TRBJ2-3; the D gene is possibly TRBD1 (5 bases). The germline V and J ends were trimmed by 5 bases and 0 bases, with 12 bases remaining between them. This CDR3 is built from 15 residues. Germline-derived CDR1 and CDR2 are KGHSH and LQKENI. CDR3 protein: CASSFGHTSTDTQYF. The CDR3 bases are TGTGCCAGCTCATTCGGACATACTAGCACAGATACGCAGTATTTT.

The table lists this clonotype with many counts. The V and J genes are TRBV7-6 and TRBJ2-1, with D possibly called TRBD1 or TRBD2 (6 bases each). CDR3 length: 14 residues. The germline V and J ends were trimmed by 4 bases and 6 bases, with 13 bases remaining between them. Germline CDR1 reads SGHVS; CDR2 reads FNYEAQ. The CDR3 sequence is CASSSLGGGNEQFF. As DNA, the CDR3 is TGTGCCAGCAGCTCTCTTGGAGGGGGCAATGAGCAGTTCTTC.